The 14 T cell receptor beta chains below come from one sample, sequenced in a study of OX40 agonist ivuxolimab in advanced cancers. Sequenced by immunoSEQ multiplex PCR; TCRdb stores in-frame clones only, minus some. The profile shows about 93,000 clones, under 95% of them singletons. This material consisted of CD4+ or CD8+ T cells sorted from blood, taken in a trial of the OX40 agonist ivuxolimab. These receptor sequences come from an adult with an advanced solid tumor such as melanoma, head and neck, liver or kidney cancer.

The chain couples TRBV6-5 to TRBJ2-7; D is possibly TRBD2 (5 bases). Germline CDR1 reads MNHEY; CDR2 reads SVGAGI. V gave up 6 bases and J gave up 3 bases, with 6 bases separating them. The CDR3 is 11 residues long. The CDR3 nucleotides read TGTGCCAGCAGAGGACTCTACGAGCAGTACTTC. It specifies CASRGLYEQYF.

This chain connects TRBV5-5 to TRBJ2-7, with D possibly TRBD2 on 6 matching bases. CDR1 and CDR2 (germline): SGHKS, YYEKEE (reference sequence). CDR3 length equals 15 residues. V shed 5 bases and J shed 1 base, with 16 bases lying between them. The CDR3 region is CASSRTGDQSYEQYF. CDR3 sequence (DNA): TGTGCCAGCAGTCGGACGGGGGACCAATCCTACGAGCAGTACTTC. The full variable domain, rest sourced from reference TRBV5-5 and TRBJ2-7, is DAGVTQSPTHLIKTRGQQVTLRCSPISGHKSVSWYQQVLGQGPQFIFQYYEKEERGRGNFPDRFSARQFPNYSSELNVNALLLGDSALYLCASSRTGDQSYEQYFGPGTRLTVT.

This clone was detected a few times. This CDR3 is CASSLRSGGGQPQHF. Written as DNA, the CDR3 is TGTGCCAGCAGCTTAAGGTCAGGGGGCGGTCAGCCCCAGCATTTT. V is TRBV11-2 and J is TRBJ1-5; TRBD1 agrees at 8 bases. Per the germline V gene, CDR1 is SGHAT and CDR2 is FQNNGV. Germline trimming cut 2 bases from V and 6 bases from J; bases unmatched to any gene: 6. The CDR3 is 15 residues long.

The chain employs TRBV7-8 and TRBJ2-7; 11 bases agree with TRBD2. The CDR3 spans 15 residues. V lost 4 bases, J lost 4 bases, and 6 bases stayed unmatched. CDR1 is SGHVS and CDR2 is FQNEAQ in the germline V gene. CDR3 in amino acids: CASSYTSGSSYEQYF. The CDR3 bases are TGTGCCAGCAGCTACACTAGCGGGAGTTCGTACGAGCAGTACTTC.

This sequence joins TRBV5-1 and TRBJ2-2; perhaps TRBD1 as D (6 bases). V lost 4 bases, J lost 0 bases, and 10 bases lay in between. CDR1 is SGHRS and CDR2 is YFSETQ in the germline V gene. The CDR3 runs to 15 residues. This CDR3 is CASSVGQTNTGELFF. The DNA for the CDR3 is TGCGCCAGCAGCGTCGGACAGACGAACACCGGGGAGCTGTTTTTT.

The chain employs TRBV27 and TRBJ2-2; D tentatively reads TRBD1 or TRBD2 (5 bases each). The CDR3 totals 15 residues. Germline CDR1 MNHEY, CDR2 SMNVEV (reference sequence). V was trimmed by 7 bases and J by 4 bases, leaving 16 bases between them. The CDR3 region has the DNA TGTGCCAGCACCATTGTCGGGACCATCACCGGGGAGCTGTTTTTT. The encoded protein is CASTIVGTITGELFF.

V usage is TRBV30 and J usage is TRBJ2-7; TRBD1 matches 9 bases. The CDR3 loop spans 16 amino acids. The J segment lost 2 bases and the V segment lost 0 bases, leaving 8 bases of the junction unmatched. CDR1 and CDR2 from the germline V gene are GTSNPN and SVGIG (reference sequence). In DNA form, the CDR3 reads TGTGCCTGGAGTGTTCTCGGACAGGGGAATCCCTACGAGCAGTACTTC. As protein: CAWSVLGQGNPYEQYF.

The V call is TRBV5-1, the J call TRBJ2-7, with D unclear. The CDR3 runs to 15 residues. V was pared by 0 bases and J by 6 bases, with 16 bases between. CDR1 SGHRS and CDR2 YFSETQ come from the germline V gene. In DNA, the CDR3 is TGCGCCAGCAGCTTGGAGGGCGGATCACTCGCCGAGCAGTACTTC. It specifies CASSLEGGSLAEQYF.

V usage is TRBV4-2 and J usage is TRBJ1-2, with a weak D call TRBD1 (5 bases). This CDR3 is built from 13 residues. The germline V gene encodes CDR1 LGHNA and CDR2 YNFKEQ. With 1 base removed from V and 4 bases from J, the gap between germline ends came to 7 bases. The CDR3 spells CASSQAGSYGYTF. The CDR3 DNA reads TGTGCCAGCAGCCAAGCAGGGAGCTATGGCTACACCTTC.

This clone was detected only once. The CDR3 nucleotides read TGTGCCAGCAGCCTAGTGGGGGACCCGGGTGAAAAACTGTTTTTT. The encoded protein is CASSLVGDPGEKLFF. The chain is built from TRBV7-9 and TRBJ1-4, with D possibly being TRBD1 (5 bases). This CDR3 is built from 15 residues. V lost 5 bases and J 7 bases, leaving 17 bases between the germline ends. Germline lookup yields CDR1 SEHNR and CDR2 FQNEAQ (reference sequence).

Here the CDR3 DNA reads TGTGCCAGCAGCTTAGGGGCCGGGAGGGCCCCAGATACGCAGTATTTT. Its protein is CASSLGAGRAPDTQYF. The chain carries TRBV11-3 and TRBJ2-3, with 8 bases matching TRBD2. The J segment lost 4 bases and the V segment lost 1 base, leaving 7 bases of the junction unmatched. Germline V gene lookup returns CDR1 SGHNT and CDR2 YENEEA. CDR3 length: 16 amino acids.

This clone has a handful of counts. In DNA, the CDR3 is TGTGCCAGCAGCGTTGCCGGGACAGGGAAAGAGACCCAGTACTTC. Encoded protein: CASSVAGTGKETQYF. This chain connects TRBV6-1 to TRBJ2-5, with 9 bases lining up with TRBD1. The CDR3 loop spans 15 amino acids. In germline, CDR1 is MNHNS, CDR2 SASEGT. Trimming cost V 6 bases and J 3 bases; bases outside gene matches: 8.

CDR3 region: CAYGQGATDTQYF. The CDR3 DNA reads as TGTGCCTATGGACAGGGGGCCACAGATACGCAGTATTTT. The chain employs TRBV30 and TRBJ2-3; TRBD1 matches at 11 bases. Germline CDR1 GTSNPN, CDR2 SVGIG (reference sequence). This CDR3 comprises 13 residues. The V and J ends lost 7 bases and 2 bases, in that order; junction bases with no gene match: 2.

The V and J genes are TRBV6-1 and TRBJ2-7; 12 bases agree with TRBD2. This CDR3 spans 14 amino acids. The ends lost 6 bases at V and 4 bases at J; junction bases unmatched: 4. CDR1 and CDR2 (germline): MNHNS, SASEGT. CDR3 nucleotides: TGTGCCAGCAGCCTCCTAGCGGGAGGGTACGAGCAGTACTTC. Protein product: CASSLLAGGYEQYF.